The 14 T cell receptor beta chains reported below all come from one sample, sequenced in a study of radiation and T cells in renal cell carcinoma. The method was immunoSEQ multiplex PCR; TCRdb's version includes in-frame clones alone and lacks a portion of them. The sample contains 110,000 to 150,000 clones, around four fifths of which appear only once. Time point denoted: baseline pretreatment blood. Treatment reported: 15 Gy SBRT to primary tumor, nephrectomy 4 weeks later. The material sequenced was blood, taken from a patient whose treatment included radiotherapy and nephrectomy. The receptors here all came from a woman between 45 and 65 years old with renal cell carcinoma.

The chain carries TRBV5-1 and TRBJ1-2; no reliable D call. This CDR3 region has 17 residues. V was pared by 4 bases and J by 8 bases, with 27 bases between. Germline CDR1 reads SGHRS; CDR2 reads YFSETQ. CDR3 coding DNA: TGCGCCAGCAGCCTGTCGCCACGAGACAAAACCACGGAAGGCTACACCTTC. Translation: CASSLSPRDKTTEGYTF.

The rearrangement joins TRBV15 to TRBJ1-5; TRBD1 aligns across 7 bases. CDR1 is LNHNV, CDR2 YYDKDF, per germline (reference sequence). The CDR3 consists of 14 residues. V was clipped by 0 bases and J by 11 bases; unmatched bases: 7. The chain's CDR3 is CATSREQGRMAQHF. The CDR3 nucleotides read TGTGCCACCAGCAGAGAACAGGGGAGGATGGCCCAGCATTTT. Full variable domain (missing parts from reference TRBV15 and TRBJ1-5): DAMVIQNPRYQVTQFGKPVTLSCSQTLNHNVMYWYQQKSSQAPKLLFHYYDKDFNNEADTPDNFQSRRPNTSFCFLDIRSPGLGDTAMYLCATSREQGRMAQHFGDGTRLSIL.

V is TRBV5-6 and J is TRBJ1-3; D is ambiguous. Germline CDR1 SGHDT, CDR2 YYEEEE. With 4 bases removed from V and 0 bases from J, the gap between germline ends came to 8 bases. The CDR3 contains 14 residues. CDR3 sequence (DNA): TGTGCCAGCAGCCCAACTCACTCTGGAAACACCATATATTTT. This gives the protein CASSPTHSGNTIYF.

This clone was recorded once. This chain joins TRBV15 and TRBJ2-5, with 11 nucleotides matching TRBD2. J was trimmed by 5 bases and V by 0 bases; bases with no gene match: 5. Germline V gene sequence: CDR1 LNHNV, CDR2 YYDKDF (reference sequence). The CDR3 is made up of 16 amino acids. This chain's CDR3 is CATSRDLGTSGETQYF. The CDR3, as DNA: TGTGCCACCAGCAGAGACCTGGGGACTAGCGGTGAGACCCAGTACTTC.

The CDR3 loop reads CASSLGLEQYF. CDR3 DNA: TGTGCCAGCAGCTTGGGTCTGGAGCAGTACTTC. The rearrangement uses TRBV5-6 and TRBJ2-7; D remains ambiguous. The CDR3 extends over 11 amino acids. V was clipped by 0 bases and J by 7 bases, with 5 bases between them. Germline values: CDR1 SGHDT, CDR2 YYEEEE.

The rearrangement links TRBV7-2 to TRBJ2-5, with 8 bases identical to TRBD2. V dropped 2 bases and J dropped 9; count of bases not matched to a gene: 11. Germline assignment: CDR1 SGHTA and CDR2 FQGNSA. There are 15 residues in the CDR3. The CDR3 protein is CASSLSWTSSTAQYF. Written as DNA, the CDR3 is TGTGCCAGCAGCTTATCGTGGACTAGCAGCACGGCCCAGTACTTC.

The chain is built from TRBV11-2 and TRBJ2-7; D ambiguous. This CDR3 region has 15 residues. V lost 0 bases and J lost 3, with 12 bases in between. Germline-derived CDR1 and CDR2 are SGHAT and FQNNGV. CDR3 DNA: TGTGCCAGCAGCTTAGATCTGATAGTTAGCTACGAGCAGTACTTC. Protein sequence: CASSLDLIVSYEQYF.

The rearrangement links TRBV2 to TRBJ1-5; D is unclear. Trimming took 7 bases from V and 5 from J, leaving 15 bases between them. Germline CDR1 and CDR2: SNHLY and FYNNEI. The CDR3 spans 14 residues. The CDR3 DNA reads as TGTGCCAGCAAAATTGGGCCAGCTGATCAGCCCCAGCATTTT. Protein sequence: CASKIGPADQPQHF.

This rearrangement joins TRBV10-1 to TRBJ2-7, with TRBD1 matching 9 bases. This CDR3 has 15 amino acids. The V segment lost 5 bases and the J segment 5 bases; nucleotides outside the gene matches: 10. CDR1 is WNHNN, CDR2 SYGVQD, per germline (reference sequence). This CDR3 is CASSKLGQGSNEQYF. In nucleotides, the CDR3 is TGCGCCAGCAGTAAACTGGGACAGGGAAGTAACGAGCAGTACTTC.

This clone has more than one count but fewer than ten. The gene calls are TRBV9 and TRBJ1-1; tentatively, D is TRBD1 (6 bases). Trimming shortened V by 0 bases and J by 10 bases, and 10 bases separated the two germline ends. There are 12 residues in the CDR3. Germline V gene lookup returns CDR1 SGDLS and CDR2 YYNGEE. In nucleotides, the CDR3 is TGTGCCAGCAGCGTAGACGGGGGCGTAGCTTTCTTT. This gives the protein CASSVDGGVAFF.

The rearrangement uses TRBV19 and TRBJ2-3, with TRBD1 matching 7 bases. The germline V gene has CDR1 LNHDA and CDR2 SQIVND (reference sequence). Trimming removed 1 base from V and 0 bases from J; junction bases left unmatched: 7. The CDR3 covers 17 residues. The CDR3 nucleotides read TGTGCCAGTAGTATAGCGACAGGGATCGGGAGCACAGATACGCAGTATTTT. This codes for CASSIATGIGSTDTQYF. Complete variable domain (other parts from reference TRBV19 and TRBJ2-3): DGGITQSPKYLFRKEGQNVTLSCEQNLNHDAMYWYRQDPGQGLRLIYYSQIVNDFQKGDIAEGYSVSREKKESFPLTVTSAQKNPTAFYLCASSIATGIGSTDTQYFGPGTRLTVL.

The rearrangement joins TRBV7-2 to TRBJ1-5; D remains unclear. CDR1 is SGHTA and CDR2 is FQGNSA in the germline V gene. Trimming cost V 2 bases and J 0 bases, with 5 bases left between them. The CDR3 has 14 residues. The CDR3 bases are TGTGCCAGCAGCTTATCCCGTAGCAATCAGCCCCAGCATTTT. Translated: CASSLSRSNQPQHF.

The rearrangement joins TRBV6-5 to TRBJ2-7; D is tentatively TRBD1 or TRBD2 (5 bases each). Per germline, CDR1 MNHEY and CDR2 SVGAGI. This CDR3 is built from 13 residues. V lost 2 bases and J lost 12, with 17 bases in between. The CDR3 reads CASSYREKGTSYF. The DNA of the CDR3 is TGTGCCAGCAGTTACCGCGAGAAGGGGACGTCGTACTTC.

The V and J genes are TRBV6-5 and TRBJ2-1; D unclear. Germline V gives CDR1 MNHEY, CDR2 SVGAGI. The CDR3 totals 16 residues. Trimming took off 2 bases at V and 0 bases at J, with 11 bases between the two ends. CDR3 nucleotides: TGTGCCAGCAGTTACACTGACTCAAGCTCCTACAATGAGCAGTTCTTC. Translated: CASSYTDSSSYNEQFF.